These T cell receptor beta chains were read from a single sample in a study of cytomegalovirus exposure and HLA in healthy donors. Profiling relied on immunoSEQ multiplex PCR, and the TCRdb table lists in-frame clones only, not all of them. This sample has 200,000 to 250,000 clones; around 88% occur once, and the top ten carry 1%. Input material: PBMCs. Receptor source: a woman aged 18-35 years in good health and CMV-seronegative. CDR3s leave out the opening cysteine and the closing phenylalanine or tryptophan. The order of the fields is V gene, J gene, CDR3 protein.

>TRBV18|TRBJ1-1
ASSPGQRNTEAF
>TRBV19|TRBJ1-5
ASSSRQINQPQH
>TRBV5-4|TRBJ1-6
ASSLVLGRGEYNSPLH
>TRBV5-1|TRBJ2-1
ASRKGGDWGYNEQF
>TRBV6-5|TRBJ1-1
ASIPAWLGTEAF
>TRBV30|TRBJ2-6
AWSRGYGANVLT
>TRBV7-9|TRBJ2-4
ASSPGDRVVL
>TRBV6-4|TRBJ2-7
ASSATGTSHEQY
>TRBV4-2|TRBJ2-3
ASSPGLAYSTDTQY
>TRBV15|TRBJ2-5
ATSREGQYQETQY
>TRBV5-6|TRBJ2-7
ASSRGSSYEQY
>TRBV5-1|TRBJ2-7
ASSPGTVSYEQY
>TRBV5-8|TRBJ1-6
ASSLDQGGISPLH
>TRBV5-1|TRBJ2-5
ASSQTPSEGTQY
>TRBV27|TRBJ2-1
ASSAPGQGSNEQF
>TRBV7-2|TRBJ2-2
ASSLYRGSSTGELF
>TRBV10-3|TRBJ2-7
AIRAGTGSVYEQY
>TRBV7-9|TRBJ2-7
ASSVVGGSYEQY
>TRBV6-5|TRBJ2-7
ASRPDRAGSYEQY
>TRBV19|TRBJ2-5
ASSIDPPAGGQETQY
>TRBV4-1|TRBJ2-5
ASSHRQEETQY
>TRBV5-6|.
ASKGQGPYEQY
>TRBV18|TRBJ2-1
ASSTQGYNEQF
>TRBV5-4|TRBJ2-5
ASSMGGRYQETQY
>TRBV30|TRBJ1-2
ASDPGQRSAGYT
>TRBV4-1|TRBJ2-3
ASSQYPGQSTDTQY
>TRBV15|TRBJ1-2
ATSYYRGTGHYGYT
>TRBV10-2|TRBJ2-5
ASNRASPGDQY
>TRBV5-1|TRBJ1-4
ASAGEAINEKLF
>TRBV2|TRBJ2-7
AGRQGISSYEQY
>TRBV5-1|TRBJ2-1
ASSARGLAGAGSYNEQF
>TRBV7-7|TRBJ2-7
ASSPGTGASYEQY
>TRBV10-1|TRBJ2-2
ASSEGGDHTGELF
>TRBV6-1|TRBJ1-4
ASSGRGLGNEKLF
>TRBV27|TRBJ1-2
ASRGTGLSGYT
>TRBV27|TRBJ1-6
ASSFLVAGYGSPLH
>TRBV7-2|TRBJ1-4
ASSARAGGSNEKLF
>TRBV4-3|TRBJ1-4
ASSQGPVAANEKLF
>TRBV6-5|TRBJ1-5
ASSYSRVSNQPQH
>TRBV5-4|TRBJ2-7
ASSLLGGSYEQY
>TRBV5-4|TRBJ1-1
ASSLRQGEAF
>TRBV29-1|TRBJ1-1
SVFSYTEAF
>TRBV6-5|TRBJ2-7
ASSYSGTGVVDEQY
>TRBV29-1|TRBJ2-1
SVVLRYNEQF
>TRBV5-1|TRBJ2-1
ASSLVAAGGVGNEQF
>TRBV19|TRBJ1-1
ASTSSGGMNTEAF
>TRBV7-9|TRBJ1-1
ASSPNTGGEAF
>TRBV14|TRBJ1-3
ASSQGTRGYTGNTIY
>TRBV6-1|TRBJ1-5
ASSELGGGQPQH
>TRBV6-5|TRBJ1-2
ASSYSAVNYGYT